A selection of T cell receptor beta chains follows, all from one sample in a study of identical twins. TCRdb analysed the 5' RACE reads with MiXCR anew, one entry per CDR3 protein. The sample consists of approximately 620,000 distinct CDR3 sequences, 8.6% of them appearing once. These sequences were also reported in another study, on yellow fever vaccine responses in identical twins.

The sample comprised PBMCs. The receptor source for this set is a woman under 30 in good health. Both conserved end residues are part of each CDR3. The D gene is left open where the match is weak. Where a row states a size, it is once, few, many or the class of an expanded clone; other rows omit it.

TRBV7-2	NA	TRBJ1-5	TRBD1	CASSWGQGQPQHF	TGTGCCAGCAGCTGGGGACAGGGTCAGCCCCAGCATTTT
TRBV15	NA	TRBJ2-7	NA	CATSRPGQIQHF	TGTGCCACCAGCAGACCTGGACAGATTCAGCACTTC
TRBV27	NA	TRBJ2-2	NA	CAIWTNTGELFF	TGTGCCATCTGGACGAACACCGGGGAGCTGTTTTTT
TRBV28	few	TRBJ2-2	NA	CASSLSVRELFF	TGTGCCAGCAGTTTATCGGTCAGGGAGCTGTTTTTT
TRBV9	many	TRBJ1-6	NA	CASSPAGSSPLHF	TGTGCCAGCAGCCCCGCTGGGAGTTCACCCCTCCACTTT
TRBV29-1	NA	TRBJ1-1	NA	CSLRGLNTEAFF	TGCAGCCTCAGGGGCTTGAACACTGAAGCTTTCTTT
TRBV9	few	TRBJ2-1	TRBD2	CASSVDGGGAFDEQFF	TGTGCCAGCAGCGTAGACGGCGGGGGGGCCTTTGATGAGCAGTTCTTC
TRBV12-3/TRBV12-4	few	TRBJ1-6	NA	CASKRDLRAYNSPLHF	TGTGCCAGCAAACGGGACCTCAGGGCCTATAATTCACCCCTCCACTTT
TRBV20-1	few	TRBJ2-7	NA	CSAHSAGEHRSSYEQYF	TGCAGTGCCCACAGTGCCGGGGAGCACAGGAGCTCCTACGAGCAGTACTTC
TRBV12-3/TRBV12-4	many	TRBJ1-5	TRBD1	CASLGGQGSQPQHF	TGTGCCAGCTTAGGGGGCCAGGGGAGTCAGCCCCAGCATTTT
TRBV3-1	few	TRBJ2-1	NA	CASSQVESLLGNEQFF	TGTGCCAGCAGCCAAGTGGAAAGCCTTTTGGGGAATGAGCAGTTCTTC
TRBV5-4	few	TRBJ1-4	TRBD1	CASSRTGDGEKLFF	TGTGCCAGCAGCCGAACAGGGGACGGCGAAAAACTGTTTTTT
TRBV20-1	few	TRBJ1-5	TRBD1	CSARDRQGGGNQPQHF	TGCAGTGCTAGAGATCGGCAGGGGGGAGGCAATCAGCCCCAGCATTTT
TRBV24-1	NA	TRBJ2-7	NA	CATSDFRKPYEQYF	TGTGCCACCAGTGATTTTCGCAAACCCTACGAGCAGTACTTC
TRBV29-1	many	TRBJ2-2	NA	CSVEDGASNTGELFF	TGCAGCGTTGAAGACGGGGCCTCGAACACCGGGGAGCTGTTTTTT
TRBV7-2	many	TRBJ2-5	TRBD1	CASSRGQAQETQYF	TGTGCCAGCAGTCGCGGACAGGCACAAGAGACCCAGTACTTC
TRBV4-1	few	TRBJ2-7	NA	CASSQPGQLEYF	TGCGCCAGCAGCCAGCCGGGACAACTGGAGTACTTC
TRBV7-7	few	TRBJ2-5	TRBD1	CASGPAGGVETQYF	TGTGCTAGCGGCCCGGCAGGGGGCGTAGAGACCCAGTACTTC
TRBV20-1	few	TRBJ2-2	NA	CSARPPTAGELFF	TGCAGTGCTAGGCCTCCCACGGCCGGGGAGCTGTTTTTT
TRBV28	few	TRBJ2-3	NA	CASSSGGTGPDTQYF	TGTGCCAGCAGTTCGGGCGGGACGGGTCCAGATACGCAGTATTTT